These T cell receptor beta chains were read from a single sample in a study of shared clonotypes between healthy human individuals. Assay used: immunoSEQ multiplex PCR; TCRdb lists only in-frame clones, some missing. The sample consists of roughly 2.2 million clones, over 85% of them appearing once. Specimen: naive CD4+ T cells from PBMCs. The receptors shown here come from a man aged 18 to 29 in good health. Some clones in this sample may be carry-over from other donors' samples. CDR3s include the opening cysteine and the closing phenylalanine or tryptophan. A D gene is named only where the DNA matches it firmly. Clone size is shown for a subset of rows, as once, few, many or a class of expanded clone.

V gene	J gene	clone size	D gene	CDR3 DNA	CDR3 protein
TRBV19	TRBJ2-7	NA	NA	TGTGCCAGTACCGATGGGGGGCTAGGAATCAACGAGCAGTACTTC	CASTDGGLGINEQYF
TRBV9	TRBJ2-2	NA	TRBD2	TGTGCCAGCGGAGGACTAGCGGGAGCGGGCGGGGAGCTGTTTTTT	CASGGLAGAGGELFF
TRBV18	TRBJ2-7	once	TRBD1	TGTGCCAGCCCCCCGACAGGGGAGGTCTACGAGCAGTACTTC	CASPPTGEVYEQYF
TRBV19	TRBJ1-5	once	NA	TGTGCCAGTAGTATGACTGGGATTAATCAGCCCCAGCATTTT	CASSMTGINQPQHF
TRBV11-1	TRBJ2-7	NA	TRBD1	TGTGCCAGCATGAGGTACAGGGGACCCTACGAGCAGTACTTC	CASMRYRGPYEQYF
TRBV28	TRBJ2-3	NA	NA	TGTGCCAGCAGTTTTGCAGGGGCCTCCCCAGATACGCAGTATTTT	CASSFAGASPDTQYF
TRBV15	TRBJ2-3	NA	TRBD2	TGTGCCACCAGCAGAGTCGTGAGGGTTGGGACTAGCGGGGGGAATACGCAGTATTTT	CATSRVVRVGTSGGNTQYF
TRBV10-1	TRBJ2-3	NA	TRBD2	TGCGCCAGCAGTCCGGGACTAGCCTTAGACAGGGAAGATACGCAGTATTTT	CASSPGLALDREDTQYF
TRBV28	TRBJ1-2	NA	TRBD1	TGTGCCAGCAGTTTATACAGGGGCTATGGCTACACCTTC	CASSLYRGYGYTF
TRBV6-5	TRBJ1-1	NA	TRBD1	TGTGCCAGCAGGCCGATCGGGACAGGGAAGACTGAAGCTTTCTTT	CASRPIGTGKTEAFF
TRBV6-5	TRBJ1-5	NA	NA	TGTGCCAGCAGTTACAGGCAGGGTGGTAACCAGCCCCAGCATTTT	CASSYRQGGNQPQHF
TRBV10-3	TRBJ2-3	NA	NA	TGTGCCATCAGTGACAGGGAGGCGGATACGCAGTATTTT	CAISDREADTQYF
TRBV28	TRBJ2-7	NA	NA	TGTGCCAGCAGTCCTCGGGCGACTGGGGAGTACTTC	CASSPRATGEYF
TRBV18	TRBJ1-1	NA	TRBD1	TGTGCCAGCGCAGGACAGGGGACGACTGAAGCTTTCTTT	CASAGQGTTEAFF
TRBV4-1	TRBJ1-5	once	NA	TGCGCCAGCAGCCGGGTGCAGGTAGGGAATCAGCCCCAGCATTTT	CASSRVQVGNQPQHF
TRBV5-5	TRBJ2-5	NA	NA	TGTGCCAGCAGTTTGATTGGGGCCGAGACCCAGTACTTC	CASSLIGAETQYF
TRBV15	TRBJ2-5	NA	NA	TGTGCCACCAGCAGAGATTCCGGGACCCAGTACTTC	CATSRDSGTQYF
TRBV7-2	TRBJ2-2	NA	NA	TGTGCCAGCAGCTTAGTTTACAGGGTGGTCGGCGGGGAGCTGTTTTTT	CASSLVYRVVGGELFF
TRBV18	TRBJ1-1	NA	NA	TGTGCCAGCTCACCACTGGGACTTTTGAACACTGAAGCTTTCTTT	CASSPLGLLNTEAFF
TRBV7-6	TRBJ2-1	NA	NA	TGTGCCAGCAGCTTGCCCAACCCTAGTGGGAGTTCCTACAATGAGCAGTTCTTC	CASSLPNPSGSSYNEQFF
TRBV5-1	TRBJ2-7	NA	NA	TGCGCCAGCAGCTTTACAGGGAGCTCCTACGAGCAGTACTTC	CASSFTGSSYEQYF
TRBV18	TRBJ2-2	NA	TRBD1	TGTGCCAGCTCACTGGGACAGATGAACACCGGGGAGCTGTTTTTT	CASSLGQMNTGELFF
TRBV5-1	TRBJ2-3	NA	NA	TGCGCCAGCAGCTCCACCCCCACTAACACAGATACGCAGTATTTT	CASSSTPTNTDTQYF
TRBV30	TRBJ2-3	NA	NA	TGTGCCTGGAGCCGGGACTGGGCAACAGATACGCAGTATTTT	CAWSRDWATDTQYF
TRBV28	TRBJ2-3	NA	NA	TGTGCCAGTACTCCCACTCGGGGGTTTTGGGGTGATACGCAGTATTTT	CASTPTRGFWGDTQYF
TRBV7-2	TRBJ2-7	NA	NA	TGTGCCAGCAGCCTGGTGGGGTGGCAGGACGAGCAGTACTTC	CASSLVGWQDEQYF
TRBV6-1	TRBJ2-1	once	TRBD2	TGTGCCAGCATATTAAGCGGGGGGAATGAGCAGTTCTTC	CASILSGGNEQFF
TRBV19	TRBJ1-5	NA	NA	TGTGCCAGTAGTCATAATCCCGAAGGGACGGGCAATCAGCCCCAGCATTTT	CASSHNPEGTGNQPQHF
TRBV4-3	TRBJ2-7	NA	NA	TGCGCCAGCAGCCAAGAGACAGGCTACGAGCAGTACTTC	CASSQETGYEQYF
TRBV5-1	TRBJ1-2	once	NA	TGCGCCAGCAGCTTGGCCCCGGGTGGGGCCCAACCGGGCTACACCTTC	CASSLAPGGAQPGYTF
TRBV5-4	TRBJ2-1	NA	NA	TGTGCCAGCAGCTTGGATCGGAGTAGGGTTTACAATGAGCAGTTCTTC	CASSLDRSRVYNEQFF
TRBV11-2	TRBJ2-1	NA	NA	TGTGCCAGCAGCATTCGTTCGGGGCCACCTAATGAGCAGTTCTTC	CASSIRSGPPNEQFF
TRBV4-1	TRBJ1-1	once	TRBD1	TGCGCCAGCAGCCAAGGTCCCCGGGACAGGGCCGAGAAAGCTTTCTTT	CASSQGPRDRAEKAFF
TRBV19	TRBJ2-1	NA	TRBD2	TGTGCCAGTAGTTCCCCTCCCGGGACTAGCCCTTACAATGAGCAGTTCTTC	CASSSPPGTSPYNEQFF
TRBV30	TRBJ1-1	NA	NA	TGTGCCTGGAGTGCCCTCGTGGGGGGAACTGAAGCTTTCTTT	CAWSALVGGTEAFF
TRBV27	TRBJ2-5	NA	TRBD1	TGTGCCAGCAGAGGGACAGGGGGCAGGGAGACCCAGTACTTC	CASRGTGGRETQYF
TRBV7-9	TRBJ1-5	NA	NA	TGTGCCAGCAGCTTAGTCGGGCAGCCCCAGCATTTT	CASSLVGQPQHF
TRBV6-5	TRBJ2-1	NA	TRBD2	TGTGCCAGCAGGACTCTAGCGGACGACTACAATGAGCAGTTCTTC	CASRTLADDYNEQFF
TRBV18	TRBJ1-4	once	NA	TGTGCCAGCTCACTTCCAGCGCTTACTGGGCATGAAAAACTGTTTTTT	CASSLPALTGHEKLFF
TRBV27	TRBJ2-5	NA	NA	TGTGCCAGCAGTTTCCGGGTTCAAGAGACCCAGTACTTC	CASSFRVQETQYF
TRBV11-1	TRBJ1-1	NA	NA	TGTGCCAGCAGCTTAGGAGGCAGCCGAACAACTGAAGCTTTCTTT	CASSLGGSRTTEAFF
TRBV10-1	TRBJ2-3	NA	TRBD2	TGCGCCAGCAGACCCCCCGGGACTAGGCCTGATACGCAGTATTTT	CASRPPGTRPDTQYF
TRBV29-1	TRBJ1-2	NA	NA	TGCAGCGTTGATCCAGGGTTGGGCTACACCTTC	CSVDPGLGYTF
TRBV5-1	TRBJ1-1	NA	NA	TGCGCCAGCAGCCCTGGGACAAAAGGATTCACTGAAGCTTTCTTT	CASSPGTKGFTEAFF
TRBV5-1	TRBJ2-3	NA	NA	TGCGCCAGCATAGCACTAGATTTCACAGATACGCAGTATTTT	CASIALDFTDTQYF